The TCR beta chain under discussion was sequenced for a study of T cells in localized non-small cell lung cancer. After removal of 5 bases from V and 1 base from J, the junction contained 5 bases not matched to a gene. Germline CDR1 and CDR2: SEHNR and FQNEAQ (reference sequence). This CDR3 has 15 residues. The table came from immunoSEQ multiplex PCR; TCRdb's copy has only in-frame clones and leaves some out. The profile shows about 28,000 clones, approximately 86% of them singletons. About this clone: Its antigen is still unknown.

Study outcomes and limitations: There was an association of higher blood T cell density with longer overall survival. A median of about 50 clones ranked among the top 100 in tumor appeared in adjacent lung. Tumor samples were not multi-region, leaving intratumor heterogeneity unexcluded. Uninvolved adjacent lung showed the highest T cell clonality, exceeding tumor.

The gene calls are TRBV7-9 and TRBJ2-5, with 9 nucleotides matching TRBD2. Sequencing was performed on peripheral blood, taken before any cancer treatment. The sequence was obtained from a male donor at least 60 years old with stage I lung adenocarcinoma. CDR3 loop: CASSQERGAQETQYF. The CDR3, as DNA: TGTGCCAGCAGCCAAGAGCGGGGGGCCCAAGAGACCCAGTACTTC.